This entry describes one T cell receptor beta chain. Its specificity is not known. This specimen comes from a study of T-cell memory formation after mild COVID-19. General study findings and limits: Later expanders leaned CD4+, whereas clones that contracted between day 15 and 85 were balanced CD4/CD8.

In TCRdb, the 5' RACE reads were re-called with MiXCR into one record per CDR3 protein. Of 150,000 to 200,000 distinct CDR3 sequences listed, around a tenth were seen once; the top ten hold 3.8%. Germline assignment: CDR1 DFQATT and CDR2 SNEGSKA (reference sequence). The CDR3 covers 15 residues. Trimming cost V 6 bases and J 2 bases, with 18 bases left between them. What was sequenced was PBMCs or a T cell subset sorted from them (not recorded which). This receptor was taken from a man aged 18 to 30 who had mild COVID-19 (a few samples of this study predate the infection). Cell type and time point are not known. The chain carries TRBV20-1 and TRBJ2-3, with D maybe TRBD2 (7 bases). In DNA, the CDR3 is TGCAGTGCAGGGGGGGTCGCGGGCTACACAGATACGCAGTATTTT. Its protein product is CSAGGVAGYTDTQYF.